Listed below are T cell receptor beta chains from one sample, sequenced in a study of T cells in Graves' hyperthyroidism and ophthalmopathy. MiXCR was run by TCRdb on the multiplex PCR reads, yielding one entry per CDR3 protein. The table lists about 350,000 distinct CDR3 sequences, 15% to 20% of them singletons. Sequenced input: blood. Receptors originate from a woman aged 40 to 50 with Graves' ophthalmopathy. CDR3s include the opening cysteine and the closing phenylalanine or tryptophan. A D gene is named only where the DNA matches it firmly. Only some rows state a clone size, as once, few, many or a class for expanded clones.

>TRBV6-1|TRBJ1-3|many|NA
CASTPRGVSSGNTIYF
TGTGCCAGCACCCCGAGGGGGGTGAGCTCTGGAAACACCATATATTTT
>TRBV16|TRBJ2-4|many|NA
CASNPAGTLAKNIQYF
TGTGCCAGCAACCCGGCCGGGACACTCGCCAAAAACATTCAGTACTTC
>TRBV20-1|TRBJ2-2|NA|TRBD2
CSASSFGGAGELFF
TGCAGTGCTTCGAGCTTCGGGGGGGCCGGGGAGCTGTTTTTT
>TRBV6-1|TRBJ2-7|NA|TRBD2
CASSAAEREGSEQYF
TGTGCCAGCAGTGCAGCAGAGCGGGAGGGCTCCGAGCAGTACTTC
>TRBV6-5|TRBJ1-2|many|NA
CASSRAGHYTF
TGTGCCAGCAGTCGGGCGGGACACTACACCTTC
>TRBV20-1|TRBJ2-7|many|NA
CTARVVGLYEQYF
TGCACTGCTAGAGTGGTAGGGCTCTACGAGCAGTACTTC
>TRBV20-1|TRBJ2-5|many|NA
CSAPPYRAQETQYF
TGCAGTGCCCCACCGTACAGGGCCCAAGAGACCCAGTACTTC
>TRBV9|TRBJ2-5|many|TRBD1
CASSVGGQGETQYF
TGTGCCAGCAGCGTAGGTGGACAGGGAGAGACCCAGTACTTC
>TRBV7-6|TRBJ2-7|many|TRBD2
CASSPGGGYSPNEQYF
TGTGCCAGCAGCCCCGGGGGGGGCTATAGTCCCAACGAGCAGTACTTC
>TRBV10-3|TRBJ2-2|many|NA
CAISETKQSGELFF
TGTGCCATCAGTGAGACGAAGCAGAGCGGGGAGCTGTTTTTT
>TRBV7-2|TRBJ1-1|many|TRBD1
CASTPGQANTEAFF
TGTGCCAGCACGCCGGGACAGGCGAACACTGAAGCTTTCTTT
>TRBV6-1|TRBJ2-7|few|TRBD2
CASSPTGTSGSSYEQYF
TGTGCCAGCAGCCCCACCGGGACTAGCGGGAGCTCCTACGAGCAGTACTTC
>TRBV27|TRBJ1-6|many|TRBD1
CASSIQGQHNSPLHF
TGTGCCAGCAGCATACAGGGACAGCATAATTCACCCCTCCACTTT
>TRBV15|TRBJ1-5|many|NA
CATKRERGVNQPQHF
TGTGCCACTAAACGTGAAAGGGGCGTCAATCAGCCCCAGCATTTT
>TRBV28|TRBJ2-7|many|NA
CASSFPLSGSYEQYF
TGTGCCAGCAGTTTCCCGCTCTCGGGATCCTACGAGCAGTACTTC
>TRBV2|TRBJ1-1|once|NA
CASTRGSATEAFF
TGTGCCAGCACTAGGGGGTCCGCGACTGAAGCTTTCTTT
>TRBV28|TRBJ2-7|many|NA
CASSLAGTIYEQYF
TGTGCCAGCAGTCTAGCCGGGACAATCTACGAGCAGTACTTC
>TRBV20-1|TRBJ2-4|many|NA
CSARTVVAKNIQYF
TGCAGTGCTAGGACGGTTGTAGCCAAAAACATTCAGTACTTC
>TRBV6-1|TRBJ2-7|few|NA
CASSPSGESYEQYF
TGTGCCAGCAGCCCCAGCGGCGAATCCTACGAGCAGTACTTC
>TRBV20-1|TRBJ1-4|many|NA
CSARDLGEKLFF
TGCAGTGCTAGAGATCTAGGGGAAAAACTGTTTTTT
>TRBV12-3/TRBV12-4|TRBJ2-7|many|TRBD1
CASSLYRDRVGEQYF
TGTGCCAGCAGTTTATACCGGGACAGGGTTGGCGAGCAGTACTTC
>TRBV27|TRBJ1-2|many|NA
CASSFSASYGYTF
TGTGCCAGCAGCTTCTCGGCGAGCTATGGCTACACCTTC
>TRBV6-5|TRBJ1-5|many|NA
CASSYSSPRTSQPQHF
TGTGCCAGCAGTTACTCTTCTCCCAGGACATCCCAGCCCCAGCATTTT
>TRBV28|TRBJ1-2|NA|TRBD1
CASSLFEGADYGYTF
TGTGCCAGCAGTTTATTCGAGGGGGCTGACTATGGCTACACCTTC
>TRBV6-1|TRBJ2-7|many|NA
CASSGYRKGSNYEQYF
TGTGCCAGCAGTGGTTACCGGAAGGGTTCGAACTACGAGCAGTACTTC
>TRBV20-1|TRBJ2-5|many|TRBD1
CSAALGQGEDTQYF
TGCAGTGCAGCCCTGGGACAGGGGGAGGACACCCAGTACTTC
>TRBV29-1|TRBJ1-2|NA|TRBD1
CSASQDRGNGYTF
TGCAGCGCTTCACAGGACAGGGGGAACGGCTACACCTTC
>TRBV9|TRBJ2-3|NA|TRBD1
CASSVALTGDPTDTQYF
TGTGCCAGCAGCGTAGCACTGACAGGGGATCCCACAGATACGCAGTATTTT
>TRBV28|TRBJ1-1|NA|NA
CASSLWTSLSNTEAFF
TGTGCCAGCAGTTTATGGACATCTCTCTCTAACACTGAAGCTTTCTTT
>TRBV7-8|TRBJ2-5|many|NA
CASSLVGTLVGETQYF
TGTGCCAGCAGCTTAGTTGGCACTTTAGTTGGAGAGACCCAGTACTTC
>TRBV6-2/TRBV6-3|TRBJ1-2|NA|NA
CASSYYVRVDGYNF
TGTGCCAGCAGTTACTATGTCAGGGTTGATGGCTACAACTTC
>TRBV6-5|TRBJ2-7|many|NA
CASTRGISYEQYF
TGTGCCAGCACAAGAGGGATTTCCTACGAGCAGTACTTC
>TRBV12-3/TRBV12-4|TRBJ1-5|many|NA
CASTILNQPQHF
TGTGCCAGCACCATTCTTAATCAGCCCCAGCATTTT
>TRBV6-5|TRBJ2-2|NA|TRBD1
CASSYSTGANTGELFF
TGTGCCAGCAGTTACTCGACAGGGGCGAACACCGGGGAGCTGTTTTTT
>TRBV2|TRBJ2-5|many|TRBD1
CASKGTGGVGTQYF
TGTGCCAGCAAGGGGACAGGGGGCGTGGGGACCCAGTACTTC
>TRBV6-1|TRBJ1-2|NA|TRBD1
CASRPGQGEYGYTF
TGTGCCAGCAGGCCGGGACAGGGGGAGTATGGCTACACCTTC